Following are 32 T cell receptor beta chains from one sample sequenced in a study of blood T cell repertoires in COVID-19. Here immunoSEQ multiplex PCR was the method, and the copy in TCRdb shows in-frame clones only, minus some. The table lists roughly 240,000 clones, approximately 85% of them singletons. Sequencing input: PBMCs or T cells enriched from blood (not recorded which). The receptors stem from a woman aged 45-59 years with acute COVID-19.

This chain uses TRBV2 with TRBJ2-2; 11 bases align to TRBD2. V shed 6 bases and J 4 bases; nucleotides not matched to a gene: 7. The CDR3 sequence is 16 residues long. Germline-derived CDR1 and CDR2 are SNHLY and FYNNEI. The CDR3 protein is CASSPLAGGGTGELFF. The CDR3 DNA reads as TGTGCCAGCAGCCCTCTAGCGGGGGGAGGCACCGGGGAGCTGTTTTTT.

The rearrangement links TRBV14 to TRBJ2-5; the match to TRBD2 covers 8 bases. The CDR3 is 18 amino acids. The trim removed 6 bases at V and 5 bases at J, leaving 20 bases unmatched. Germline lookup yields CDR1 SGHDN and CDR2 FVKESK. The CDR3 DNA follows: TGTGCCAGCAGTCTCCGTGGGACTAGGGCTCTGGTAGAGGAGACCCAGTACTTC. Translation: CASSLRGTRALVEETQYF.

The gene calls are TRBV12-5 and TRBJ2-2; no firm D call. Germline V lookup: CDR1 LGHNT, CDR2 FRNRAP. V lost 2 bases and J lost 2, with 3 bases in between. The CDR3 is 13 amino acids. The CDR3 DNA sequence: TGTGCTAGTGGTTTGTCAAACACCGGGGAGCTGTTTTTT. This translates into CASGLSNTGELFF.

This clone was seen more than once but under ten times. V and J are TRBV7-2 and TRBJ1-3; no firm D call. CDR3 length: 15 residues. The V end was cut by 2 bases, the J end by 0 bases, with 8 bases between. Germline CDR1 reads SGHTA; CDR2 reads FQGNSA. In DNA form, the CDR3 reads TGTGCCAGCAGCTTAAACTTCGGCTCTGGAAACACCATATATTTT. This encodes CASSLNFGSGNTIYF.

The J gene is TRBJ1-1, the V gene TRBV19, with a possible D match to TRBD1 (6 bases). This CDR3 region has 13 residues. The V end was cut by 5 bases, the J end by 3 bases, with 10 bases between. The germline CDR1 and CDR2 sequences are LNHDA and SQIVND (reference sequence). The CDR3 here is CASSGRGYTEAFF. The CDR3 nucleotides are TGTGCCAGTAGTGGAAGGGGGTACACTGAAGCTTTCTTT.

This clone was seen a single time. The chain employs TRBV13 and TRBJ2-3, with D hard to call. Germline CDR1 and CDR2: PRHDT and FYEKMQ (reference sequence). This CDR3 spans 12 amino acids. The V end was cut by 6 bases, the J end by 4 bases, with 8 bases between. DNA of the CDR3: TGTGCCAGCAGGTTGGCTCCAGATACGCAGTATTTT. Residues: CASRLAPDTQYF. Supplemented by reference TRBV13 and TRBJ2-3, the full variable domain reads AAGVIQSPRHLIKEKRETATLKCYPIPRHDTVYWYQQGPGQDPQFLISFYEKMQSDKGSIPDRFSAQQFSDYHSELNMSSLELGDSALYFCASRLAPDTQYFGPGTRLTVL.

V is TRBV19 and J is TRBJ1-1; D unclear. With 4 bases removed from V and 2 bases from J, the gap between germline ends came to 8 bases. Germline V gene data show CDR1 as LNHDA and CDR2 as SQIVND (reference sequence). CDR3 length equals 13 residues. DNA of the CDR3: TGTGCCAGTAGTAGCGAGAGCAACACTGAAGCTTTCTTT. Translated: CASSSESNTEAFF.

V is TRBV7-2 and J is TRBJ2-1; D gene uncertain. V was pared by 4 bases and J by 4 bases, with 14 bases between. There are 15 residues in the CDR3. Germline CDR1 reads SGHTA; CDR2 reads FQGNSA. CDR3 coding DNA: TGTGCCAGCAGCTCCTCCCAGGCAGAATACAATGAGCAGTTCTTC. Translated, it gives CASSSSQAEYNEQFF.

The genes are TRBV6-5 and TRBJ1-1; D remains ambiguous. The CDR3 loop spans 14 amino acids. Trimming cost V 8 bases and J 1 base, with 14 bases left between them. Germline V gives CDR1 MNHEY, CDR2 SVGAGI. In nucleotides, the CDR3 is TGTGCCAGCCTCTCGGGAGGGAAGAACACTGAAGCTTTCTTT. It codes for CASLSGGKNTEAFF.

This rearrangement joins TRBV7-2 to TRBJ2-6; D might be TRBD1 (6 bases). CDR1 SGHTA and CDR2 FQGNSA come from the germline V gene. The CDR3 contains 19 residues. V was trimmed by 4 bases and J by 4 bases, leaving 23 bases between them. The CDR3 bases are TGTGCCAGCAGCTCCCTACCATTTACAGGGTTGTGGGGGGCCAACGTCCTGACTTTC. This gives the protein CASSSLPFTGLWGANVLTF. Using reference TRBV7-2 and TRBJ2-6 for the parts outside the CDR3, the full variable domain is GAGVSQSPSNKVTEKGKDVELRCDPISGHTALYWYRQSLGQGLEFLIYFQGNSAPDKSGLPSDRFSAERTGGSVSTLTIQRTQQEDSAVYLCASSSLPFTGLWGANVLTFGAGSRLTVL.

The DNA for the CDR3 is TGTGCCAGCAGCCAAGATAACAGGGATGGAAACACCATATATTTT. Amino acid sequence: CASSQDNRDGNTIYF. The chain employs TRBV4-2 and TRBJ1-3; tentative D call: TRBD1 (6 bases). Germline V gene sequence: CDR1 LGHNA, CDR2 YNFKEQ. Trimming shortened V by 0 bases and J by 3 bases, and 9 bases separated the two germline ends. The CDR3 extends over 15 amino acids.

CDR3: CASSVGEDRRGTEAFF. CDR3 DNA sequence: TGTGCCAGCAGCGTAGGCGAGGACAGGAGGGGCACTGAAGCTTTCTTT. V and J are TRBV9 and TRBJ1-1, with TRBD1 matching over 7 bases. This CDR3 contains 16 residues. V was pared by 0 bases and J by 4 bases, with 9 bases of the junction left unmatched. Germline CDR1 SGDLS, CDR2 YYNGEE.

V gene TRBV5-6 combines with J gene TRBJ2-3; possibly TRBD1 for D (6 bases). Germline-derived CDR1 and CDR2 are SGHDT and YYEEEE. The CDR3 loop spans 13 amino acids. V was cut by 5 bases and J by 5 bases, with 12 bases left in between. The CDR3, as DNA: TGTGCCAGCAGGAGGGGGAACGGAGATACGCAGTATTTT. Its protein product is CASRRGNGDTQYF.

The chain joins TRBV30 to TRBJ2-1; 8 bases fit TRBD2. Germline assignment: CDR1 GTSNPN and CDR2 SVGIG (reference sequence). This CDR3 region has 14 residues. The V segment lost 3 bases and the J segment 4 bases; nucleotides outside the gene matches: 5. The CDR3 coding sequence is TGTGCCTGGAGGGGTGCGGGGGGATACAATGAGCAGTTCTTC. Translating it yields CAWRGAGGYNEQFF.

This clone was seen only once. The CDR3 DNA is TGTGCCTGGAGTTTCGGGACATTGGATCAGCCCCAGCATTTT. Its protein product is CAWSFGTLDQPQHF. V gene TRBV30 combines with J gene TRBJ1-5, with D tentatively TRBD1 (6 bases). CDR3 length equals 14 residues. V was cut by 2 bases and J by 5 bases, with 13 bases left in between. Germline CDR1 GTSNPN, CDR2 SVGIG (reference sequence).

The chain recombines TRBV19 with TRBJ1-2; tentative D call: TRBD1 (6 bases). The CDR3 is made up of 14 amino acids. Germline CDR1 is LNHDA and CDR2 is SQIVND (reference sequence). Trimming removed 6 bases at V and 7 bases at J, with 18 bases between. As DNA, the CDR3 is TGTGCCAGTAGGCCGTCAGGGGTTCCTAGTGGCTACACCTTC. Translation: CASRPSGVPSGYTF. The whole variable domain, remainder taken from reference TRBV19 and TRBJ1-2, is DGGITQSPKYLFRKEGQNVTLSCEQNLNHDAMYWYRQDPGQGLRLIYYSQIVNDFQKGDIAEGYSVSREKKESFPLTVTSAQKNPTAFYLCASRPSGVPSGYTFGSGTRLTVV.

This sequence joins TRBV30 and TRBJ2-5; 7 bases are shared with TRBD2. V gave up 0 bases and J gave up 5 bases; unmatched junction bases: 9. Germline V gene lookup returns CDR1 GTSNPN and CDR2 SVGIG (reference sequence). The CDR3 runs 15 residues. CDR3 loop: CAWSVASGLAETQYF. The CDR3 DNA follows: TGTGCCTGGAGTGTAGCTAGCGGATTGGCGGAGACCCAGTACTTC.

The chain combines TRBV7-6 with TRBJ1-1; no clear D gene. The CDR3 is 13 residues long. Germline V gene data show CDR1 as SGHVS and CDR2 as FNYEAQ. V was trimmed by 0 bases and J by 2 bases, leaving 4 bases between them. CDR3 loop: CASSLAQNTEAFF. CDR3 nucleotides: TGTGCCAGCAGCTTAGCACAAAACACTGAAGCTTTCTTT.

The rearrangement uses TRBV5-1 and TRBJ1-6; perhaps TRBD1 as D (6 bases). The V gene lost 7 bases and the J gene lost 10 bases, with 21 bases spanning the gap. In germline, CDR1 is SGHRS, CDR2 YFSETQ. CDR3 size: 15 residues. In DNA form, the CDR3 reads TGCGCCAGCCCTCCAGCGGGGGGGCGGCGGTCACCCCTCCACTTT. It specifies CASPPAGGRRSPLHF.

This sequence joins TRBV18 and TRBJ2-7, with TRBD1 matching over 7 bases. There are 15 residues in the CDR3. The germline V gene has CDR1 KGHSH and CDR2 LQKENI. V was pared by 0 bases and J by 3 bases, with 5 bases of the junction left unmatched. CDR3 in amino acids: CASSPPTTGYYEQYF. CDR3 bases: TGTGCCAGCTCACCACCGACGACAGGGTACTACGAGCAGTACTTC.

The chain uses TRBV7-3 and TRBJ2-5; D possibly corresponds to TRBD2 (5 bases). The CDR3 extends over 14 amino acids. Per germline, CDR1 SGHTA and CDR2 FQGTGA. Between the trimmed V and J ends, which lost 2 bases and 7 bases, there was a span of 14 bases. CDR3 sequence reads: CASSLAPGTGTQYF. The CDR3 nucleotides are TGTGCCAGCAGCTTAGCGCCGGGAACGGGGACCCAGTACTTC.

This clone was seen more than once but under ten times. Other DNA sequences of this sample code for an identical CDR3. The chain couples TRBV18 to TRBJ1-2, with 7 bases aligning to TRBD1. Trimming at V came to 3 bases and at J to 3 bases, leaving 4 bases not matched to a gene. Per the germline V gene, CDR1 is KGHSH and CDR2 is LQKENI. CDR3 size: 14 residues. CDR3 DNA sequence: TGTGCCAGCTCACCTCGACAGGGAGACTATGGCTACACCTTC. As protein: CASSPRQGDYGYTF. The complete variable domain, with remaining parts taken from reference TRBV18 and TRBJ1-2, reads NAGVMQNPRHLVRRRGQEARLRCSPMKGHSHVYWYRQLPEEGLKFMVYLQKENIIDESGMPKERFSAEFPKEGPSILRIQQVVRGDSAAYFCASSPRQGDYGYTFGSGTRLTVV.

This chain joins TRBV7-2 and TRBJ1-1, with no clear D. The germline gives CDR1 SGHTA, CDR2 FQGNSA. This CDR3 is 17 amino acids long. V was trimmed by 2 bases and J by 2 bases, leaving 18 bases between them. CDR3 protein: CASSLSPETIINTEAFF. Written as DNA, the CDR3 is TGTGCCAGCAGCTTATCGCCAGAAACTATTATAAACACTGAAGCTTTCTTT.

The CDR3 DNA reads as TGTGCCAGCAGCTTGACAGATTCCTTCTATGGCTACACCTTC. Protein sequence: CASSLTDSFYGYTF. The chain links TRBV9 to TRBJ1-2, with D perhaps matching TRBD1 (5 bases). The CDR3 length is 14 residues. Germline V gives CDR1 SGDLS, CDR2 YYNGEE. Trimming took 4 bases from V and 4 from J, leaving 14 bases between them.

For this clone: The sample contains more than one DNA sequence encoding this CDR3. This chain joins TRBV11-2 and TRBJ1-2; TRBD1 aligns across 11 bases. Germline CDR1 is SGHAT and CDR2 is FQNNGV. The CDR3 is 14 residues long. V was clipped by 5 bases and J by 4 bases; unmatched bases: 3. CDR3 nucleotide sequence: TGTGCCAGCAGCCCTGGACAGGGGGCCTATGGCTACACCTTC. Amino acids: CASSPGQGAYGYTF.

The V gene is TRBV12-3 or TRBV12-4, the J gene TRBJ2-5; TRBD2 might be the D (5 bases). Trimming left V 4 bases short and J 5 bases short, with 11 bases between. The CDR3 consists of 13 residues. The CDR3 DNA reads TGTGCCAGCAGTTCCCGGTCGGGGGAGACCCAGTACTTC. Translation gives CASSSRSGETQYF.

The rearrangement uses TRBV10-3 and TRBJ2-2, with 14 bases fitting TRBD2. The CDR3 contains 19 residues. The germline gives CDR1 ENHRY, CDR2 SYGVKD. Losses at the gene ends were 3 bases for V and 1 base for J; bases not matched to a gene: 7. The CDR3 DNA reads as TGTGCCATCAGTGATTCCGGGACTAGCGGGGGCCTGAACACCGGGGAGCTGTTTTTT. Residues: CAISDSGTSGGLNTGELFF.

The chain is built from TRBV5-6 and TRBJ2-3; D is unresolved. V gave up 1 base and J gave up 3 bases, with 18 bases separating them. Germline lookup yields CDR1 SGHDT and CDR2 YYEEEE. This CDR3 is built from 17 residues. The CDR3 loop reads CASSLLSSKRGTDTQYF. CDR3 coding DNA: TGTGCCAGCAGCTTGTTGTCCTCTAAACGAGGAACAGATACGCAGTATTTT.

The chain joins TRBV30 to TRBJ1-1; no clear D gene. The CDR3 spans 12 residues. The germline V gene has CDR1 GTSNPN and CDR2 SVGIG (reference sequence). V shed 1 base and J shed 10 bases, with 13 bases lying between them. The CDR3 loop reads CAWSGTGSGAFF. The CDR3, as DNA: TGTGCCTGGAGTGGAACGGGGTCAGGAGCTTTCTTT.

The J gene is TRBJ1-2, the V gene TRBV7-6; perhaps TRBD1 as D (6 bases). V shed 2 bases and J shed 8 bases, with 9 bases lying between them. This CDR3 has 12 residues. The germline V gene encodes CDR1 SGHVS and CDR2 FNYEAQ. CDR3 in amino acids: CASSLSGVGYTF. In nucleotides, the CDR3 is TGTGCCAGCAGCTTATCAGGGGTCGGCTACACCTTC.

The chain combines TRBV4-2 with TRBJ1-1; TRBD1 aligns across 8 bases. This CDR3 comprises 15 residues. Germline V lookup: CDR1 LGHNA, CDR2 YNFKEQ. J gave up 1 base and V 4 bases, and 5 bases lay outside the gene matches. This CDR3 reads CASSPPGTGNTEAFF. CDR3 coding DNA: TGTGCCAGCAGCCCACCGGGGACAGGGAACACTGAAGCTTTCTTT.

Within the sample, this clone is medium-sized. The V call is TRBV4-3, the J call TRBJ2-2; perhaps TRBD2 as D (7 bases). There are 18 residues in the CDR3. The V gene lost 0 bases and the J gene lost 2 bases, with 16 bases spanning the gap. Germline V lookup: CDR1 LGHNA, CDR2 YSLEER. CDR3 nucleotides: TGCGCCAGCAGCCAAGACCTCCTGAGGGGGGGAAACACCGGGGAGCTGTTTTTT. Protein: CASSQDLLRGGNTGELFF.